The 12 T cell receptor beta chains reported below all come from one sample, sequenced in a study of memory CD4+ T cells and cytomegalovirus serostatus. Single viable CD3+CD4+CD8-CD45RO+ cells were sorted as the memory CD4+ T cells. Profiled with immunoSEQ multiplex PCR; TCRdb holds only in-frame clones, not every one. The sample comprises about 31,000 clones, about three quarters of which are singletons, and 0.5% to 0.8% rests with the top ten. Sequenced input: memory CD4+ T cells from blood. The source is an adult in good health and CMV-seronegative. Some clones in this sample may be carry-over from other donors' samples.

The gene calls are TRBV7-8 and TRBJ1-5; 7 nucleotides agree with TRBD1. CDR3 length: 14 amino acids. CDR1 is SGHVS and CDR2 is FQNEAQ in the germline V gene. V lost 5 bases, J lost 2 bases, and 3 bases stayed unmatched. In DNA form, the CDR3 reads TGTGCCAGCAGCCCCGGACAGGGCAATCAGCCCCAGCATTTT. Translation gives CASSPGQGNQPQHF.

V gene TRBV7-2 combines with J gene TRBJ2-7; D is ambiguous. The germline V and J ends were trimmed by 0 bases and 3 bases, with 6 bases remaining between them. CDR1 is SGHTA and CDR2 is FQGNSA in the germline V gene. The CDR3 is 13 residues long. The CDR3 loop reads CASSLADLYEQYF. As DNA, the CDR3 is TGTGCCAGCAGCTTAGCAGATCTCTACGAGCAGTACTTC.

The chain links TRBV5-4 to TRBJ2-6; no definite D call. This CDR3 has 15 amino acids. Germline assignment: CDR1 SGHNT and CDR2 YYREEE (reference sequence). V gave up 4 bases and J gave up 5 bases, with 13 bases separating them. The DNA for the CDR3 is TGTGCCAGCAGCATGCACCAGACGCGGGCCAACGTCCTGACTTTC. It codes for CASSMHQTRANVLTF.

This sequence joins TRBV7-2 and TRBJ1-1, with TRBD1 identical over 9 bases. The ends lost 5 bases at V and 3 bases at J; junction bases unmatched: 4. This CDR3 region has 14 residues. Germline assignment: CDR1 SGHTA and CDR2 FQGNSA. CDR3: CASSVTGGYTEAFF. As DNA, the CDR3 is TGTGCCAGCAGCGTAACAGGGGGCTACACTGAAGCTTTCTTT.

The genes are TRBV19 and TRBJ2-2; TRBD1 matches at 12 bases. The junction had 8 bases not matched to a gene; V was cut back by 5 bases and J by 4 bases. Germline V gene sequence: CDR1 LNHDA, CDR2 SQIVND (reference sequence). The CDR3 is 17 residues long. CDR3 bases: TGTGCCAGTAGTTCACTGGGACAGGGGGCGCCCACCGGGGAGCTGTTTTTT. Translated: CASSSLGQGAPTGELFF.

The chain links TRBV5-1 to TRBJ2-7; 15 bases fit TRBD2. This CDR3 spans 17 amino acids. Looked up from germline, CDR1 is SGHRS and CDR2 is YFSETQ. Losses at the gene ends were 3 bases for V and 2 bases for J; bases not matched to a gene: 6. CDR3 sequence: CASSWTSGGASTYEQYF. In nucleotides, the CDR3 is TGCGCCAGCAGCTGGACTAGCGGGGGGGCATCGACCTACGAGCAGTACTTC.

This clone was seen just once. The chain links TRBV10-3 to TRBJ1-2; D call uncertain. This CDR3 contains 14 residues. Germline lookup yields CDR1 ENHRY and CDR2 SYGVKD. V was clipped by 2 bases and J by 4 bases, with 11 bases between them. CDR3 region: CAISENMASYGYTF. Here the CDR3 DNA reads TGTGCCATCAGTGAGAATATGGCCAGCTATGGCTACACCTTC.

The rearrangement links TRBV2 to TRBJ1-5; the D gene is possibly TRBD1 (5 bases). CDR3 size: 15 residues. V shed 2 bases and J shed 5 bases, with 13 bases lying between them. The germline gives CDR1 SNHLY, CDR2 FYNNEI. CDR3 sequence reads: CASSERDVRYQPQHF. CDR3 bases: TGTGCCAGCAGTGAACGGGACGTACGATATCAGCCCCAGCATTTT.

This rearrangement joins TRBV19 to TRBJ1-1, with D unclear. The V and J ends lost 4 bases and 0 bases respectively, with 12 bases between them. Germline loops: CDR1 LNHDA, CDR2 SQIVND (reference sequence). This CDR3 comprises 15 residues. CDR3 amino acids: CASSTVDAMNTEAFF. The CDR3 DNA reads TGTGCCAGTAGTACGGTGGACGCCATGAACACTGAAGCTTTCTTT.

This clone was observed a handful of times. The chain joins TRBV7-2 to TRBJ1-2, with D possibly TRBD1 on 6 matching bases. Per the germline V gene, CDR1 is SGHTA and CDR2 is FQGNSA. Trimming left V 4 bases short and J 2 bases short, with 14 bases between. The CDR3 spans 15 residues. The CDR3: CASSSTGGGNYGYTF. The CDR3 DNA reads TGTGCCAGCAGCTCGACAGGAGGGGGAAACTATGGCTACACCTTC.

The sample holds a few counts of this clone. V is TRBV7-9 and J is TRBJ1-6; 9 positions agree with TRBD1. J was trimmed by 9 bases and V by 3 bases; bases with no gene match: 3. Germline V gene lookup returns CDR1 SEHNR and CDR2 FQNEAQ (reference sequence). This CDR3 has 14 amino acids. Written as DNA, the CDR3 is TGTGCCAGCAGCTTGACAGGGGGAAGTTCACCCCTCCACTTT. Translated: CASSLTGGSSPLHF. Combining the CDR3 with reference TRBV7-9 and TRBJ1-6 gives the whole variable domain DTGVSQNPRHKITKRGQNVTFRCDPISEHNRLYWYRQTLGQGPEFLTYFQNEAQLEKSRLLSDRFSAERPKGSFSTLEIQRTEQGDSAMYLCASSLTGGSSPLHFGNGTRLTVT.

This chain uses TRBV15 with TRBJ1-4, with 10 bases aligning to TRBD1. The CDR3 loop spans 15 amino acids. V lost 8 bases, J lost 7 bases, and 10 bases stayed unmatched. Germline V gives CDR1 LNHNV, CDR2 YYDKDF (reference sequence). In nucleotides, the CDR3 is TGTGCCACCGACCAAGGACAGGGGGAAGGTGAAAAACTGTTTTTT. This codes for CATDQGQGEGEKLFF.